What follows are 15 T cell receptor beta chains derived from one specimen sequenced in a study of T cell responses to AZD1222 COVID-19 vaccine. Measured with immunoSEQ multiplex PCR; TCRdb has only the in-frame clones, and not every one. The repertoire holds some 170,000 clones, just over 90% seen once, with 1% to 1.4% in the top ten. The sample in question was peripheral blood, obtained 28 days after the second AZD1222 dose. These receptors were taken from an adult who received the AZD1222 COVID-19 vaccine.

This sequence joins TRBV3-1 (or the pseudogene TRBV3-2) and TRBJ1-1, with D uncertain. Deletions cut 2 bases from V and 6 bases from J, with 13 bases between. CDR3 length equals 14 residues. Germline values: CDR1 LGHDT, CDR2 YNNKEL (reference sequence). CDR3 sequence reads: CASSQQQPKAEAFF. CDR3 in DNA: TGTGCCAGCAGCCAACAACAGCCCAAAGCTGAAGCTTTCTTT.

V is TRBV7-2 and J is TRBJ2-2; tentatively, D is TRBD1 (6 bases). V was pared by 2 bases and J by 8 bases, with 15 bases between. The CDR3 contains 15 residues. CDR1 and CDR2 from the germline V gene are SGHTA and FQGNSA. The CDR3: CASSLRTDSGGELFF. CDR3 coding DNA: TGTGCCAGCAGCTTACGGACAGACTCGGGTGGGGAGCTGTTTTTT.

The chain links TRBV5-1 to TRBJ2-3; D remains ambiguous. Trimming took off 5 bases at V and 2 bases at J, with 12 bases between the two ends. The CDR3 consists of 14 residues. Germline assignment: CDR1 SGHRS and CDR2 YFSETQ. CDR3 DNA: TGCGCCAGCAGTCAGGACGGATACACAGATACGCAGTATTTT. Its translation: CASSQDGYTDTQYF. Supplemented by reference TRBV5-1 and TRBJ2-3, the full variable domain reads KAGVTQTPRYLIKTRGQQVTLSCSPISGHRSVSWYQQTPGQGLQFLFEYFSETQRNKGNFPGRFSGRQFSNSRSEMNVSTLELGDSALYLCASSQDGYTDTQYFGPGTRLTVL.

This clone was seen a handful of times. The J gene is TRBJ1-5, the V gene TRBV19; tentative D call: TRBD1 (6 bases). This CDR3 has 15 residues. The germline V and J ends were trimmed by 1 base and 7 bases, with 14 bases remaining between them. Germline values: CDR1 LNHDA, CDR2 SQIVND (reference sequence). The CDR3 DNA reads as TGTGCCAGTAGTATAGTAGGAGGGGGAGGACAGCCCCAGCATTTT. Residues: CASSIVGGGGQPQHF.

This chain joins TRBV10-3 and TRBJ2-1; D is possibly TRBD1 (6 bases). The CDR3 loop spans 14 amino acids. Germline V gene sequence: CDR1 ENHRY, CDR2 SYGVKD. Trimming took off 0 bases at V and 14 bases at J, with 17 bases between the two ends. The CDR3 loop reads CAISESTVSRQEFF. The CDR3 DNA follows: TGTGCCATCAGTGAGTCGACTGTAAGTAGACAGGAGTTCTTC.

The CDR3 DNA sequence: TGTGCCAGTAGTCCTAGGGCCTACCTGAGGGGCAATCAGCCCCAGCATTTT. Protein sequence: CASSPRAYLRGNQPQHF. The chain links TRBV19 to TRBJ1-5; D is unresolved. V was clipped by 5 bases and J by 2 bases, with 19 bases between them. CDR3 size: 17 residues. Germline CDR1 is LNHDA and CDR2 is SQIVND (reference sequence).

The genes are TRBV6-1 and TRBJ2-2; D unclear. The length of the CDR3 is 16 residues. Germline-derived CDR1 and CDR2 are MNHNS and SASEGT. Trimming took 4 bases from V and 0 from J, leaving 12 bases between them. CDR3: CASSAMEGSNTGELFF. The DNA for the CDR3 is TGTGCCAGCAGTGCAATGGAAGGGTCGAACACCGGGGAGCTGTTTTTT.

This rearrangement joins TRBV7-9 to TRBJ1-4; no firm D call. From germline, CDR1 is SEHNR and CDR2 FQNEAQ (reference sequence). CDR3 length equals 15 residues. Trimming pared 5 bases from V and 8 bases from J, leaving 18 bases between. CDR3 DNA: TGTGCCAGCAGCCCACCGCGCTCGGCAGGCGAAAAACTGTTTTTT. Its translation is CASSPPRSAGEKLFF.

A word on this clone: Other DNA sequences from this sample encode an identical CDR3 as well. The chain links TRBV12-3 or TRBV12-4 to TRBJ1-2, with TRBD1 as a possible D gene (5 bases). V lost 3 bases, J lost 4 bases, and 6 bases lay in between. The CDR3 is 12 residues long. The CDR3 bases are TGTGCCAGCAGTTTGGGGGTCTATGGCTACACCTTC. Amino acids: CASSLGVYGYTF.

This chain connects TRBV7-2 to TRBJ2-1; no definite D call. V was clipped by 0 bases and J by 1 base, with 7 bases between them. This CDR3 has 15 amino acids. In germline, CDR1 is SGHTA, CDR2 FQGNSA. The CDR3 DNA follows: TGTGCCAGCAGCTTAGCGCTAAGGTCCTACAATGAGCAGTTCTTC. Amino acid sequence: CASSLALRSYNEQFF.

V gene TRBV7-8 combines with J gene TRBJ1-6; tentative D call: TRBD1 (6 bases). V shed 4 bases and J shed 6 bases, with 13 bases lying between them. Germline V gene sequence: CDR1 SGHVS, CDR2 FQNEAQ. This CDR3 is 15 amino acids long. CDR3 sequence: CASSSQGGSNSPLHF. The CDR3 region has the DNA TGTGCCAGCAGCTCACAAGGGGGAAGTAATTCACCCCTCCACTTT.

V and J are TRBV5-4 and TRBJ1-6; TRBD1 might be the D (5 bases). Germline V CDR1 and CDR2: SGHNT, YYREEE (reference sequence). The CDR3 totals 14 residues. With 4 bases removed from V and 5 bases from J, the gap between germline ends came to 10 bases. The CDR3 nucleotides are TGTGCCAGCAGCGAGGTGGGGGATAATTCACCCCTCCACTTT. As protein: CASSEVGDNSPLHF. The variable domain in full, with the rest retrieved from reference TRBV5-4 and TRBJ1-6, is ETGVTQSPTHLIKTRGQQVTLRCSSQSGHNTVSWYQQALGQGPQFIFQYYREEENGRGNFPPRFSGLQFPNYSSELNVNALELDDSALYLCASSEVGDNSPLHFGNGTRLTVT.

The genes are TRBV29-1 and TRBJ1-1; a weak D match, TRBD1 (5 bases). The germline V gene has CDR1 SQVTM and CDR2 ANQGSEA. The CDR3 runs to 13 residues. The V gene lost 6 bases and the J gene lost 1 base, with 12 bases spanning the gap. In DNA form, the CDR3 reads TGCAGCGTGGTCAGGGCAGGGAACACTGAAGCTTTCTTT. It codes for CSVVRAGNTEAFF.

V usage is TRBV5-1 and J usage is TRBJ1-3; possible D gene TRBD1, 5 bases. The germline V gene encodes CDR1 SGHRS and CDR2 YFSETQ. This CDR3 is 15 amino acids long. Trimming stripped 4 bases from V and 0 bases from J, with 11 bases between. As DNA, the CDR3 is TGCGCCAGCAGCAGGGACGGCAGCTCTGGAAACACCATATATTTT. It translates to CASSRDGSSGNTIYF.

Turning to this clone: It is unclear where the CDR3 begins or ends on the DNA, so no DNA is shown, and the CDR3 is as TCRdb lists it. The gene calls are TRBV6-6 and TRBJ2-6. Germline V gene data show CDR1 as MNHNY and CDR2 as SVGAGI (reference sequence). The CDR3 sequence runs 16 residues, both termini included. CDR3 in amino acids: CASSLRARSGANVLTF.